The 32 T cell receptor beta chains below all came from one sample that was sequenced in a study of Ad26.COV2.S vaccination and SARS-CoV-2 variants. As to treatment: about 20 received Ad26.COV2.S at low or high dose, single or two shots; about 5 received placebo; per-sample allocation not given. After the first vaccine or placebo injection, samples were drawn on day 63. Sequenced by immunoSEQ multiplex PCR; TCRdb stores in-frame clones only, minus some. The repertoire has some 290,000 clones, about 82% of them found once; the top ten carry under 2%. The source material was peripheral blood, sampled in a trial of Ad26.COV2.S vaccine versus placebo. The receptors originated from a person aged 18-60 years who received the Ad26.COV2.S COVID-19 vaccine or a placebo.

This clone was observed a single time. V and J are TRBV5-6 and TRBJ2-3; D remains unclear. This CDR3 is 16 amino acids long. Looked up from germline, CDR1 is SGHDT and CDR2 is YYEEEE. V was pared by 0 bases and J by 2 bases, with 13 bases between. CDR3 protein: CASSLGLTTDTDTQYF. CDR3 coding DNA: TGTGCCAGCAGCTTGGGACTCACAACAGACACAGATACGCAGTATTTT.

The chain is built from TRBV2 and TRBJ1-1; tentatively, D is TRBD1 (5 bases). Trimming took off 6 bases at V and 0 bases at J, with 17 bases between the two ends. The CDR3 totals 16 residues. Germline assignment: CDR1 SNHLY and CDR2 FYNNEI. The CDR3 nucleotides are TGTGCCAGCAGGAGGTATAGGGGTGCAGTGAACACTGAAGCTTTCTTT. Its protein product is CASRRYRGAVNTEAFF.

This clone was counted only a few times. This sequence joins TRBV7-2 and TRBJ1-2; no clear D gene. The CDR3 totals 14 residues. The V gene's germline CDR1 is SGHTA and CDR2 FQGNSA. Deletions cut 1 base from V and 6 bases from J, with 12 bases between. The CDR3 DNA reads as TGTGCCAGCAGCTTAGGGCGGGGAATCCATGGCTACACCTTC. Its translation is CASSLGRGIHGYTF. Based on the CDR3 plus reference TRBV7-2 and TRBJ1-2, the full variable domain is GAGVSQSPSNKVTEKGKDVELRCDPISGHTALYWYRQSLGQGLEFLIYFQGNSAPDKSGLPSDRFSAERTGGSVSTLTIQRTQQEDSAVYLCASSLGRGIHGYTFGSGTRLTVV.

The chain employs TRBV10-3 and TRBJ2-2; TRBD2 is a possible D gene (6 bases). CDR3 length: 14 amino acids. V lost 7 bases, J lost 6 bases, and 15 bases lay in between. Per the germline V gene, CDR1 is ENHRY and CDR2 is SYGVKD. CDR3 bases: TGTGCCATCACCGGGACTCCCGTCGCCGGGGAGCTGTTTTTT. It specifies CAITGTPVAGELFF.

V usage is TRBV6-6 and J usage is TRBJ2-1; D is possibly TRBD1 or TRBD2 (5 bases each). Trimming shortened V by 6 bases and J by 10 bases, and 10 bases separated the two germline ends. There are 11 residues in the CDR3. Germline lookup yields CDR1 MNHNY and CDR2 SVGAGI (reference sequence). Here the CDR3 DNA reads TGTGCCAGCAGACGAGGGGCCGAGCAGTTCTTC. Translated: CASRRGAEQFF.

The chain joins TRBV7-6 to TRBJ2-5; TRBD2 matches 12 bases. V was clipped by 8 bases and J by 2 bases; unmatched bases: 9. The CDR3 sequence is 16 residues long. Germline CDR1 is SGHVS and CDR2 is FNYEAQ. The CDR3 DNA follows: TGTGCCAGCGTACTAGCGGGGGGTGCGCCTCAAGAGACCCAGTACTTC. Protein product: CASVLAGGAPQETQYF. Complete variable domain (other parts from reference TRBV7-6 and TRBJ2-5): GAGVSQSPRYKVTKRGQDVALRCDPISGHVSLYWYRQALGQGPEFLTYFNYEAQQDKSGLPNDRFSAERPEGSISTLTIQRTEQRDSAMYRCASVLAGGAPQETQYFGPGTRLLVL.

Points on this clone: The sample carries other DNA sequences with the same CDR3. The chain couples TRBV5-1 to TRBJ1-3; maybe TRBD1 (6 bases). Per germline, CDR1 SGHRS and CDR2 YFSETQ. The CDR3 is 15 residues long. Trimming removed 4 bases from V and 0 bases from J, with 11 bases in between. This CDR3 reads CASSLGGTSGNTIYF. The DNA for the CDR3 is TGCGCCAGCAGCCTGGGGGGCACCTCTGGAAACACCATATATTTT.

The V and J genes are TRBV29-1 and TRBJ2-1, with 9 bases aligning to TRBD2. The CDR3 contains 15 residues. Looked up from germline, CDR1 is SQVTM and CDR2 is ANQGSEA. Trimming at V came to 0 bases and at J to 9 bases, leaving 9 bases not matched to a gene. CDR3 sequence: CSVEDSGGGASEQFF. The CDR3 bases are TGCAGCGTTGAAGATAGCGGCGGGGGGGCCTCTGAGCAGTTCTTC.

Remarks on this clone: Other DNA sequences in this sample translate to the same CDR3. The V call is TRBV6-5, the J call TRBJ1-5; D gene unclear. CDR1 MNHEY and CDR2 SVGAGI come from the germline V gene. V was cut by 1 base and J by 1 base, with 5 bases left in between. This CDR3 contains 14 residues. The CDR3 DNA reads TGTGCCAGCAGTTACTTGGGAAGCAATCAGCCCCAGCATTTT. It translates to CASSYLGSNQPQHF.

The chain uses TRBV9 and TRBJ1-6; D uncertain. CDR1 and CDR2 (germline): SGDLS, YYNGEE. V lost 0 bases and J 10 bases, leaving 14 bases between the germline ends. The CDR3 runs 15 residues. CDR3 sequence reads: CASSVGGNVVSPLHF. The DNA for the CDR3 is TGTGCCAGCAGCGTAGGAGGGAACGTTGTATCACCCCTCCACTTT.

The V gene is TRBV6-2 or TRBV6-3, the J gene TRBJ1-5; 7 bases are a match to TRBD1. The germline V gene has CDR1 MNHEY and CDR2 SVGEGT. The CDR3 consists of 16 residues. V was pared by 5 bases and J by 2 bases, with 9 bases of the junction left unmatched. The CDR3 DNA sequence: TGTGCCAGCAGTACTCAACGACAGGGCGGCAATCAGCCCCAGCATTTT. The encoded protein is CASSTQRQGGNQPQHF.

This chain uses TRBV30 with TRBJ2-2; 9 bases fit TRBD1. The CDR3 extends over 15 amino acids. From germline, CDR1 is GTSNPN and CDR2 SVGIG (reference sequence). V was pared by 4 bases and J by 3 bases, with 6 bases of the junction left unmatched. The CDR3 DNA reads as TGTGCCTGGAAAACAGGGGGCGCGGACACCGGGGAGCTGTTTTTT. Protein: CAWKTGGADTGELFF.

The chain uses TRBV27 and TRBJ1-2, with 10 nucleotides matching TRBD1. CDR1 MNHEY and CDR2 SMNVEV come from the germline V gene (reference sequence). The ends lost 5 bases at V and 8 bases at J; junction bases unmatched: 8. The CDR3 consists of 14 residues. The CDR3, as DNA: TGTGCCAGCAGTCTGACAGGGGGCTTTTTGGGCTACACCTTC. Protein product: CASSLTGGFLGYTF.

This sequence joins TRBV29-1 and TRBJ1-4, with D perhaps TRBD1 (6 bases). CDR3 size: 13 residues. Trimming shortened V by 0 bases and J by 8 bases, and 10 bases separated the two germline ends. Germline V gives CDR1 SQVTM, CDR2 ANQGSEA. The CDR3 nucleotides read TGCAGCGTTGAAGAGAAAGGGACAGAAAAACTGTTTTTT. Protein product: CSVEEKGTEKLFF.

V is TRBV3-1 (or the pseudogene TRBV3-2) and J is TRBJ1-1; D ambiguous. CDR1 is LGHDT, CDR2 YNNKEL, per germline (reference sequence). The CDR3 totals 13 residues. Trimming shortened V by 3 bases and J by 2 bases, and 7 bases separated the two germline ends. CDR3 sequence reads: CASSQAINTEAFF. The CDR3 bases are TGTGCCAGCAGCCAGGCGATTAACACTGAAGCTTTCTTT.

J is TRBJ2-1 and V is TRBV5-3; the D is unclear. TRBV5-3 qualifies as an ORF whose function is uncertain. V was cut by 1 base and J by 5 bases, with 10 bases left in between. The CDR3 is made up of 14 amino acids. The CDR3 DNA sequence: TGTGCCAGAAGCTTGTTGGGCCACCACAATGAGCAGTTCTTC. It encodes CARSLLGHHNEQFF.

The V and J genes are TRBV25-1 and TRBJ1-2; TRBD1 matches at 9 bases. The trim removed 3 bases at V and 2 bases at J, leaving 4 bases unmatched. CDR3 length: 15 residues. Germline V lookup: CDR1 MGHDK, CDR2 SYGVNS. The CDR3 reads CASSDPGTGNYGYTF. DNA of the CDR3: TGTGCCAGCAGTGACCCCGGGACAGGGAACTATGGCTACACCTTC.

This clone was detected a few times. This chain joins TRBV11-2 and TRBJ1-1, with 9 bases lining up with TRBD1. Germline V gene lookup returns CDR1 SGHAT and CDR2 FQNNGV. The V gene end was trimmed by 5 bases and the J gene end by 0 bases; junction bases not matched to a gene: 10. The CDR3 runs to 17 residues. CDR3 in DNA: TGTGCCAGCAGCCCTGGGACAGGGAGGGCCTTGAACACTGAAGCTTTCTTT. Translation gives CASSPGTGRALNTEAFF.

The count of this clone is one. J is TRBJ1-2 and V is TRBV27, with TRBD1 matching 7 bases. The V gene end was trimmed by 0 bases and the J gene end by 3 bases; junction bases not matched to a gene: 10. This CDR3 comprises 17 residues. The germline V gene encodes CDR1 MNHEY and CDR2 SMNVEV (reference sequence). CDR3: CASSLSSLRDSHYGYTF. CDR3 nucleotides: TGTGCCAGCAGTTTATCGAGCCTAAGGGACAGCCACTATGGCTACACCTTC.

This clone was counted many times. V gene TRBV5-8 combines with J gene TRBJ1-1; 9 nucleotides align to TRBD1. The CDR3 runs to 14 residues. Germline-derived CDR1 and CDR2 are SGHTS and YDEGEE. V was clipped by 5 bases and J by 5 bases; unmatched bases: 7. The DNA of the CDR3 is TGTGCCAGCAGGTCGACAGGGGGAAGGACTGAAGCTTTCTTT. Translating gives CASRSTGGRTEAFF.

The V call is TRBV10-3, the J call TRBJ2-3; D is possibly TRBD2 (7 bases). Germline V CDR1 and CDR2: ENHRY, SYGVKD. There are 14 residues in the CDR3. V shed 10 bases and J shed 3 bases, with 17 bases lying between them. CDR3 nucleotide sequence: TGTGCCACCGCAACGGGGGGCCCGACAGATACGCAGTATTTT. It is translated as CATATGGPTDTQYF.

CDR3 loop: CASRLQAAEAFF. In DNA form, the CDR3 reads TGTGCCAGCAGACTCCAGGCCGCTGAAGCTTTCTTT. The chain uses TRBV2 and TRBJ1-1; D unclear. In germline, CDR1 is SNHLY, CDR2 FYNNEI. The CDR3 spans 12 residues. Between the trimmed V and J ends, which lost 6 bases and 6 bases, there was a span of 11 bases. The variable domain in full, completed from reference TRBV2 and TRBJ1-1, reads EPEVTQTPSHQVTQMGQEVILRCVPISNHLYFYWYRQILGQKVEFLVSFYNNEISEKSEIFDDQFSVERPDGSNFTLKIRSTKLEDSAMYFCASRLQAAEAFFGQGTRLTVV.

The chain joins TRBV18 to TRBJ1-2, with unresolved D. Trimming shortened V by 1 base and J by 2 bases, and 8 bases separated the two germline ends. This CDR3 has 14 amino acids. In germline, CDR1 is KGHSH, CDR2 LQKENI. CDR3 nucleotide sequence: TGTGCCAGCTCACCACAATCTGGGAACTATGGCTACACCTTC. Translation gives CASSPQSGNYGYTF.

In DNA, the CDR3 is TGTGCCAGCAGCGTCGACAGCACAGATACGCAGTATTTT. The encoded protein is CASSVDSTDTQYF. The V and J genes are TRBV9 and TRBJ2-3; no definite D call. The CDR3 has 13 residues. From germline, CDR1 is SGDLS and CDR2 YYNGEE. V lost 2 bases and J lost 0, with 4 bases in between.

V is TRBV4-1 and J is TRBJ1-3; unclear D gene. CDR1 and CDR2 (germline): MGHRA, YSYEKL. The ends were cut back, 6 bases at V and 0 bases at J, with 24 bases in the middle. The CDR3 spans 19 residues. DNA of the CDR3: TGCGCCAGCAGGGAGGGTGTGGGAACACCCCTGGTCTCTGGAAACACCATATATTTT. Protein: CASREGVGTPLVSGNTIYF.

This rearrangement joins TRBV6-5 to TRBJ2-1, with D possibly TRBD1 on 6 matching bases. V gave up 5 bases and J gave up 2 bases, with 13 bases separating them. Germline V gene lookup returns CDR1 MNHEY and CDR2 SVGAGI. CDR3 size: 15 residues. In DNA, the CDR3 is TGTGCCAGCAGTCGGCCAGGGGCTACCTACAATGAGCAGTTCTTC. As protein: CASSRPGATYNEQFF.

The chain has TRBV25-1 and TRBJ1-1, with D maybe TRBD1 (5 bases). Germline V gene lookup returns CDR1 MGHDK and CDR2 SYGVNS. The CDR3 runs to 17 residues. V shed 3 bases and J shed 7 bases, with 24 bases lying between them. As DNA, the CDR3 is TGTGCCAGCAGTGACTCCTTGGGCGCCCCGGGGCCCCTTGAAGCTTTCTTT. Translated, it gives CASSDSLGAPGPLEAFF.

A single count supports this clone. The V gene is TRBV7-9, the J gene TRBJ1-2, with unresolved D. Deletions cut 3 bases from V and 3 bases from J, with 14 bases between. The CDR3 is made up of 15 amino acids. Per germline, CDR1 SEHNR and CDR2 FQNEAQ (reference sequence). CDR3: CASSLSAHQDYGYTF. The CDR3 DNA reads TGTGCCAGCAGCTTGTCCGCACATCAAGACTATGGCTACACCTTC.

V usage is TRBV5-1 and J usage is TRBJ2-7; tentatively, D is TRBD1 (6 bases). This CDR3 is 16 amino acids long. The V end lost 3 bases, the J end lost 3 bases, and 19 bases lay between the germline ends. Germline CDR1 is SGHRS and CDR2 is YFSETQ. CDR3 loop: CASSSLQGSVGYEQYF. CDR3 DNA sequence: TGCGCCAGCAGCTCCCTCCAGGGGTCAGTAGGCTACGAGCAGTACTTC.

V gene TRBV9 combines with J gene TRBJ2-2, with 9 bases matching TRBD2. Germline values: CDR1 SGDLS, CDR2 YYNGEE. The CDR3 is made up of 17 amino acids. The trim removed 2 bases at V and 3 bases at J, leaving 8 bases unmatched. CDR3 protein: CASSVTQRGDYTGELFF. The CDR3 DNA follows: TGTGCCAGCAGCGTTACACAGCGGGGGGATTACACCGGGGAGCTGTTTTTT.

V and J are TRBV9 and TRBJ2-3; D may be TRBD2 (5 bases). Germline V gene lookup returns CDR1 SGDLS and CDR2 YYNGEE. This CDR3 is 15 amino acids long. V lost 3 bases and J 0 bases, leaving 11 bases between the germline ends. The CDR3 spells CASSARTGSTDTQYF. The CDR3 nucleotides are TGTGCCAGCAGCGCGAGGACTGGTAGCACAGATACGCAGTATTTT.

The chain has TRBV27 and TRBJ2-7; no reliable D call. The germline V gene has CDR1 MNHEY and CDR2 SMNVEV (reference sequence). The CDR3 runs 14 residues. V was clipped by 4 bases and J by 4 bases, with 14 bases between them. Here the CDR3 reads CASSYRVAGYEQYF. In nucleotides, the CDR3 is TGTGCCAGCAGTTACCGAGTAGCTGGGTACGAGCAGTACTTC.